This entry lists 4 T cell receptor beta chains sequenced from one sample in a study of vaccination and CD4 T cells after COVID-19. This sample's treatment: approximately 11-day PBMC culture with coronavirus spike peptide pools or control peptides (ViraFEST assay). These receptors' targets are unknown. Sequenced with the Oncomine TCR Beta short-read assay was DNA taken from cultured CD4+ T cells. MiXCR, run by TCRdb on the PCR reads, gives a single entry per CDR3 protein. This table holds about 13,000 distinct CDR3 sequences, around 38% found once. Material for sequencing was CD4+ T cells from blood, cultured in vitro. All receptors derive from a human donor who had recovered from COVID-19.

The table lists this clonotype with a few counts. The rearrangement uses TRBV2 and TRBJ2-7; no clear D gene. The CDR3 totals 13 residues. The germline gives CDR1 SNHLY, CDR2 FYNNEI. Trimming removed 1 base from V and 7 bases from J, with 11 bases in between. The CDR3 DNA sequence: TGTGCCAGCAGTGAAGGTAGAATTAGAGAGCAGTACTTC. This gives the protein CASSEGRIREQYF.

CDR3 region: CASSLEGQTQTQYF. CDR3 DNA sequence: TGTGCCAGCAGCTTAGAGGGACAGACACAGACCCAGTACTTC. V is TRBV7-2 and J is TRBJ2-5, with 7 positions matching TRBD1. The CDR3 loop spans 14 amino acids. Germline loops: CDR1 SGHTA, CDR2 FQGNSA. The junction had 5 bases not matched to a gene; V was cut back by 1 base and J by 6 bases. The complete variable domain, with remaining parts taken from reference TRBV7-2 and TRBJ2-5, reads GAGVSQSPSNKVTEKGKDVELRCDPISGHTALYWYRQSLGQGLEFLIYFQGNSAPDKSGLPSDRFSAERTGGSVSTLTIQRTQQEDSAVYLCASSLEGQTQTQYFGPGTRLLVL.

This sequence joins TRBV6-5 and TRBJ1-5; 7 bases map to TRBD1. Germline-derived CDR1 and CDR2 are MNHEY and SVGAGI. The CDR3 sequence is 15 residues long. Trimming at V came to 4 bases and at J to 0 bases, leaving 3 bases not matched to a gene. CDR3 protein: CASSSRQGSNQPQHF. In nucleotides, the CDR3 is TGTGCCAGCAGTTCTAGACAGGGTAGCAATCAGCCCCAGCATTTT.

The chain employs TRBV6-1 and TRBJ2-4; 7 bases match TRBD1. This CDR3 has 14 residues. V shed 6 bases, J shed 6 bases, and the junction held 8 bases outside the gene matches. Looked up from germline, CDR1 is MNHNS and CDR2 is SASEGT. CDR3: CASSQPQGVNIQYF. The CDR3 nucleotides are TGTGCCAGCAGCCAGCCCCAGGGGGTAAACATTCAGTACTTC.